Listed below are T cell receptor beta chains from one sample, sequenced in a study of cytomegalovirus exposure and HLA in healthy donors. Sequenced by immunoSEQ multiplex PCR; TCRdb stores in-frame clones only, minus some. Altogether 120,000 or so clones are present, over 70% being singletons, with the ten largest covering 7.5% to 9.5%. The sample comprised PBMCs. Receptors originate from a woman aged 45 to 65 in good health and CMV-seropositive. The CDR3 runs from the conserved cysteine through the conserved F or W. The order of the fields is clone size, V gene, D gene, J gene, CDR3 DNA, CDR3 protein. D genes are given only for firm matches. Clone size is shown for a subset of rows, as once, few, many or a class of expanded clone.

>.|TRBV5-1|.|TRBJ2-7
TGCGCCTCGAAGGTCGATCTAGCTCTCTACGAGCAGTACTTC
CASKVDLALYEQYF
>.|TRBV12-5|.|TRBJ2-2
TGTGCTAGTGGTTTGGCAACAACCGGGGAGCTGTTTTTT
CASGLATTGELFF
>.|TRBV7-9|.|TRBJ1-1
TGTGCCAGCACCGCCCAGGGTAGAACTGAAGCTTTCTTT
CASTAQGRTEAFF
>.|TRBV20-1|.|TRBJ1-2
TGCAGTGCAAGCGGAGGAAGCTACTTC
CSASGGSYF
>few|TRBV9|.|TRBJ2-1
TGTGCCAGCAGCGTAGCGGGGGAGAACTCCTACAATGAGCAGTTCTTC
CASSVAGENSYNEQFF
>.|TRBV6-5|TRBD2|TRBJ2-7
TGTGCCAGCAGTTACTCGATTCTAGCGGGACACTACGAGCAGTACTTC
CASSYSILAGHYEQYF
>.|TRBV6-6|TRBD2|TRBJ2-5
TGTGCCAGCAGTTCCGGGGCCGGGGGGGGCCAAGAGACCCAGTACTTC
CASSSGAGGGQETQYF
>.|TRBV30|TRBD2|TRBJ2-7
TGTGCCTGGACGGCAACTAGCGGGAGTAACTACGAGCAGTACTTC
CAWTATSGSNYEQYF
>medium-sized|TRBV9|.|TRBJ2-7
TGTGCCAGCAGCGAATTACCGGGCCCAACAGGGGAGCAGTACTTC
CASSELPGPTGEQYF
>.|TRBV15|.|TRBJ1-5
TGTGCCACCAGCAGAGATCCAGACAATCAGCCCCAGCATTTT
CATSRDPDNQPQHF
>.|TRBV11-2|TRBD1|TRBJ1-1
TGTGCCAGCAGCTTAGGCAGGGGGCGCAGGACTGAAGCTTTCTTT
CASSLGRGRRTEAFF
>.|TRBV6-1|TRBD1|TRBJ1-1
TGTGCCAGCAGTGAATTTTTACAGGGGAGCACTGAAGCTTTCTTT
CASSEFLQGSTEAFF
>.|TRBV2|TRBD1|TRBJ1-1
TGTGCCAGCAGTGACCAGGGGGCCACTGAAGCTTTCTTT
CASSDQGATEAFF
>.|TRBV15|.|TRBJ2-1
TGTGCCACCAGCATCAGGAGGTCATCCTACAATGAGCAGTTCTTC
CATSIRRSSYNEQFF
>.|TRBV4-3|TRBD2|TRBJ2-7
TGCGCCAGCAGCCAACTCACTAGCGGGAGAGTAGAGCAGTACTTC
CASSQLTSGRVEQYF
>.|TRBV9|TRBD2|TRBJ2-1
TGTGCCAGCAGCGTTAGCGGGACGGGGAGCTCCTACAATGAGCAGTTCTTC
CASSVSGTGSSYNEQFF
>.|TRBV7-9|.|TRBJ1-1
TGTGCCAGCACCCCCGAGCCTGAAGCTTTCTTT
CASTPEPEAFF
>.|TRBV6-5|.|TRBJ2-6
TGTGCCAGCCGCGGAGGGGCTGGGGCCAACGTCCTGACTTTC
CASRGGAGANVLTF
>.|TRBV5-6|TRBD2|TRBJ2-7
TGTGCCAGCAGCTTACTGACTAGCGGGGGTCGCCGGCGCGAGCAGTACTTC
CASSLLTSGGRRREQYF
>.|TRBV5-4|TRBD1|TRBJ1-2
TGTGCCAGCAGCTTGGACACGTCTAGCCAGGGGGCCGATGGCTACACCTTC
CASSLDTSSQGADGYTF
>.|TRBV10-3|.|TRBJ1-1
TGTGCCATCAGCCCTCGCCAGGGATCGAACACTGAAGCTTTCTTT
CAISPRQGSNTEAFF
>.|TRBV18|TRBD1|TRBJ1-3
TGTGCCAGCTCACCCGACAGGGCCTCGGGAAACACCATATATTTT
CASSPDRASGNTIYF
>.|TRBV4-3|TRBD1|TRBJ1-1
TGCGCCAGCAAGGCAGGGGGAAACACTGAAGCTTTCTTT
CASKAGGNTEAFF
>few|TRBV11-2|TRBD2|TRBJ2-3
TGTGCCAGCAGCCCCCGCGGGGGTTCTAGCGGTACCACAGATACGCAGTATTTT
CASSPRGGSSGTTDTQYF
>once|TRBV18|.|TRBJ2-7
TGTGCCAGCTCACCAGGGGGGGCTTCCCGCGCCTACGAGCAGTACTTC
CASSPGGASRAYEQYF
>.|TRBV30|.|TRBJ1-2
TGTGCCTGGAAGGGTGGAGGCGTAGGGAACCTCTTC
CAWKGGGVGNLF
>.|TRBV7-9|TRBD1|TRBJ1-4
TGTGCCAGCAGCTTCCGACAGGGAGACAATGAAAAACTGTTTTTT
CASSFRQGDNEKLFF
>few|TRBV27|.|TRBJ1-1
TGTGCCAGCACCCGTACCCCGAGACAGACTGAAGCTTTCTTT
CASTRTPRQTEAFF
>once|TRBV29-1|.|TRBJ1-4
TGCAGCGTCGGCCTAGGGGGTGAAAAACTGTTTTTT
CSVGLGGEKLFF
>.|TRBV7-2|.|TRBJ2-3
TGTGCCAGCAGCTTGAGCCGCACAGATACGCAGTATTTT
CASSLSRTDTQYF
>few|TRBV2|.|TRBJ1-5
TGTGCCAGCAGTGAAAGCTCAGGGAATCAGCCCCAGCATTTT
CASSESSGNQPQHF
>once|TRBV11-2|TRBD1|TRBJ2-7
TGTGCCAGCAGCTTAGCCGGGACAGGGAACTACGAGCAGTACTTC
CASSLAGTGNYEQYF
>.|TRBV10-1|.|TRBJ2-2
TGCGCCCCCCGGGACACGAACACCGGGGAGCTGTTTTTT
CAPRDTNTGELFF
>.|TRBV10-3|TRBD1|TRBJ2-7
TGTGCCCACAGGGGCACCAGCTCCTACGAGCAGTACTTC
CAHRGTSSYEQYF
>.|TRBV19|TRBD1|TRBJ1-2
TGTGCCAGTACCCCTTCCAGGGGGATCATCTATGGCTACACCTTC
CASTPSRGIIYGYTF
>.|TRBV9|.|TRBJ2-1
TGTGCCAGCAGCGTATCCCACCTCGGGGAGCAGTTCTTC
CASSVSHLGEQFF
>.|TRBV7-2|TRBD1|TRBJ1-2
TGTGCCAGCAGCTTCGGACAGGAGTCGGTCGCTGCCTTC
CASSFGQESVAAF
>few|TRBV4-3|TRBD2|TRBJ2-6
TGCGCCAGCAGCCAAGGGGGACTAGCGGGACGAGGGGCCAACGTCCTGACTTTC
CASSQGGLAGRGANVLTF
>.|TRBV21-1|.|TRBJ2-5
TGTGCCAGCAGCACCCACGAAGGGGTCCGAGGAGAGACCCAGTACTTC
CASSTHEGVRGETQYF
>.|TRBV7-9|TRBD2|TRBJ2-1
TGTGCCAGCAGCACAGCCGCGCGGGAGAGCAATGAGCAGTTCTTC
CASSTAARESNEQFF
>.|TRBV6-6|TRBD1|TRBJ1-2
TGTGCCAGCAGGCCGACAGGGGATAACTATGGCTACACCTTC
CASRPTGDNYGYTF
>.|TRBV2|TRBD2|TRBJ2-3
TGTGCCAGCAGTGTGGGGGACTACTCTAGCACAGATACGCAGTATTTT
CASSVGDYSSTDTQYF
>.|TRBV10-3|TRBD1|TRBJ2-1
TGTGCCATCAGTGAGTTGGACAGGGCTGAAGATGAGCAGTTCTTC
CAISELDRAEDEQFF